The 12 T cell receptor beta chains below were found in one sample sequenced in a study of T and B cells in COVID-19 patients. TRB was amplified from about 260-540 ng of blood genomic DNA. Multiplex PCR with BIOMED2 TRB-A/B primer pools amplified TRB rearrangements. One entry per CDR3 protein results from TCRdb running MiXCR on the multiplex PCR reads. The sample records about 15,000 distinct CDR3 sequences, about 29% being singletons. The sample taken for sequencing was blood. These receptors originate from a human donor who had recovered from COVID-19.

This clonotype was detected only a few times. The V gene is TRBV20-1, the J gene TRBJ2-5; TRBD2 matches 11 bases. V lost 6 bases, J lost 5 bases, and 5 bases stayed unmatched. This CDR3 contains 13 residues. CDR1 and CDR2 (germline): DFQATT, SNEGSKA (reference sequence). The CDR3 spells CSATSGGSETQYF. CDR3 DNA sequence: TGCAGTGCCACTAGCGGGGGAAGTGAGACCCAGTACTTC.

V is TRBV10-3 and J is TRBJ1-2; D might be TRBD1 (5 bases). This CDR3 is built from 15 residues. V lost 8 bases, J lost 8 bases, and 24 bases lay in between. Germline values: CDR1 ENHRY, CDR2 SYGVKD. The DNA for the CDR3 is TGTGCCATCGTTGAGTGGGTTGACAGCCCGGGGGGCTACACCTTC. This gives the protein CAIVEWVDSPGGYTF.

This clonotype occurred many times. The V and J genes are TRBV5-4 and TRBJ1-4; D might be TRBD1 (6 bases). CDR3 length: 13 amino acids. Trimming took off 3 bases at V and 8 bases at J, with 11 bases between the two ends. Germline V lookup: CDR1 SGHNT, CDR2 YYREEE (reference sequence). The CDR3 here is CASSSRTEEKLFF. DNA of the CDR3: TGTGCCAGCAGCTCCCGGACAGAAGAAAAACTGTTTTTT.

By share of the sample, this clonotype is medium-sized (0.01 to 0.1%). This chain links TRBV11-3 with TRBJ1-3; D unresolved. This CDR3 is built from 14 residues. Trimming removed 5 bases at V and 4 bases at J, with 12 bases between. Germline CDR1 SGHNT, CDR2 YENEEA. CDR3 sequence: CASSTRTVGNTIYF. The CDR3 bases are TGTGCCAGCAGCACCCGGACGGTGGGAAACACCATATATTTT.

This clonotype was detected only once. The V call is TRBV11-2, the J call TRBJ2-2; 8 nucleotides agree with TRBD1. The CDR3 has 17 amino acids. Germline V gene data show CDR1 as SGHAT and CDR2 as FQNNGV. V dropped 3 bases and J dropped 0; count of bases not matched to a gene: 6. In DNA, the CDR3 is TGTGCCAGCAGCTTCCTTCGACAGGGGACGAACACCGGGGAGCTGTTTTTT. It specifies CASSFLRQGTNTGELFF.

By share of the sample, this clonotype is medium-sized (0.01 to 0.1%). The chain recombines TRBV19 with TRBJ1-4; no reliable D call. Trimming took off 5 bases at V and 5 bases at J, with 15 bases between the two ends. Germline V gene lookup returns CDR1 LNHDA and CDR2 SQIVND (reference sequence). The CDR3 has 15 residues. The CDR3 is CASSLTIPSNEKLFF. CDR3 nucleotides: TGTGCCAGTAGTCTAACAATCCCAAGCAATGAAAAACTGTTTTTT.

The chain employs TRBV4-3 and TRBJ2-1, with 8 bases aligning to TRBD2. V shed 1 base and J 10 bases; nucleotides not matched to a gene: 6. The CDR3 consists of 14 residues. Per germline, CDR1 LGHNA and CDR2 YSLEER. The chain's CDR3 is CASSQGREGREQFF. CDR3 DNA sequence: TGCGCCAGCAGCCAAGGCCGGGAGGGCCGCGAGCAGTTCTTC.

This sequence joins TRBV6-6 and TRBJ1-1; 8 nucleotides align to TRBD1. V dropped 0 bases and J dropped 3; count of bases not matched to a gene: 6. Germline CDR1 and CDR2: MNHNY and SVGAGI (reference sequence). The CDR3 has 16 amino acids. The DNA for the CDR3 is TGTGCCAGCAGTTACTCTCAGGGGGCGCTCGACACTGAAGCTTTCTTT. The encoded protein is CASSYSQGALDTEAFF.

This chain connects TRBV10-3 to TRBJ1-6, with D unclear. CDR3 size: 13 residues. Per germline, CDR1 ENHRY and CDR2 SYGVKD. V lost 3 bases and J 9 bases, leaving 9 bases between the germline ends. As DNA, the CDR3 is TGTGCCATCAGTGACGGGGTAGGTTCACCCCTCCACTTT. Translated: CAISDGVGSPLHF.

This sequence joins TRBV12-3 or TRBV12-4 and TRBJ1-6; weak D call: TRBD1 (6 bases). V lost 9 bases to trimming and J lost 2 bases, with 11 bases between them. This CDR3 spans 14 amino acids. In nucleotides, the CDR3 is TGTGCCAGTTCGCAGGGGCCCTATAATTCACCCCTCCACTTT. This codes for CASSQGPYNSPLHF.

V usage is TRBV5-1 and J usage is TRBJ1-2; D call uncertain. The germline V gene encodes CDR1 SGHRS and CDR2 YFSETQ. The CDR3 is 18 amino acids. V lost 1 base and J lost 3, with 22 bases in between. The CDR3 region is CASSLNGREPVGDYGYTF. CDR3 nucleotide sequence: TGCGCCAGCAGCTTGAATGGGCGGGAACCCGTGGGTGACTATGGCTACACCTTC.

By share of the sample, this clonotype is medium-sized. This chain joins TRBV29-1 and TRBJ2-5; 13 nucleotides match TRBD2. V lost 6 bases, J lost 1 base, and 8 bases stayed unmatched. CDR1 and CDR2 from the germline V gene are SQVTM and ANQGSEA. This CDR3 spans 16 amino acids. The CDR3 protein is CSVVTSGGASQETQYF. The CDR3 nucleotides read TGCAGCGTCGTCACTAGCGGGGGGGCCTCCCAAGAGACCCAGTACTTC. The full variable domain, with the rest looked up from reference TRBV29-1 and TRBJ2-5, is SAVISQKPSRDICQRGTSLTIQCQVDSQVTMMFWYRQQPGQSLTLIATANQGSEATYESGFVIDKFPISRPNLTFSTLTVSNMSPEDSSIYLCSVVTSGGASQETQYFGPGTRLLVL.